This T cell receptor beta chain was sequenced during a study of blood T cell repertoires in COVID-19. The CDR3 has 13 amino acids. Germline CDR1 is ENHRY and CDR2 is SYGVKD. Trimming shortened V by 0 bases and J by 5 bases, and 7 bases separated the two germline ends. This clone has at least ten counts. Method: immunoSEQ multiplex PCR; TCRdb's copy keeps in-frame clones and lacks some. The data hold 300,000 to 450,000 clones, with about 88% observed a single time. This sequence was found in a young woman who had recovered from COVID-19. Sequenced: PBMCs or T cells enriched from blood (not recorded which). The chain combines TRBV10-3 with TRBJ2-5, with D possibly being TRBD1 (6 bases). Here the CDR3 reads CAISESQGETQYF. DNA of the CDR3: TGTGCCATCAGTGAGTCCCAGGGGGAGACCCAGTACTTC.